This entry lists 20 T cell receptor beta chains sequenced from one sample in a study of T cells expressing NK-cell markers (dated by TCRdb to between 2020 and 2021). Receptor libraries were prepared by 5' RACE. Sequencing was performed on an Illumina HiSeq 2000. TCRdb reprocessed the reads and provides one entry for every CDR3 protein sequence; no DNA is given. The data table for this sample lists about 460,000 distinct CDR3 sequences. Together, the top ten hold about 1.5% of the sample. Sequencing was performed on blood T cells: a sorted CD56 or NKG2C T cell subset, CD4+ or CD8+ T cells, or bulk PBMC T cells (not recorded which). These receptors were obtained from a woman between 50 and 59 years old in good health. Donor details come from another sample of the same person, matched by shared clones.

V usage is TRBV5-1 and J usage is TRBJ2-3. Germline CDR1 is SGHRS and CDR2 is YFSETQ. This CDR3 region has 14 residues. CDR3 amino acids: CASSLAGYPDTQYF.

This CDR3 reads CASSLMTGARNTEAFF. The chain is built from TRBV11-2 and TRBJ1-1; the D gene TCRdb calls, TRBD1, cannot be checked with no DNA. CDR3 length: 16 residues. The germline V gene has CDR1 SGHAT and CDR2 FQNNGV.

The chain is built from TRBV12-3 or TRBV12-4 and TRBJ1-1. The CDR3 is 16 residues long. The CDR3 region is CASSDPSGAPFTEAFF.

V is TRBV5-6 and J is TRBJ2-4; absent DNA, TCRdb's TRBD2 call cannot be checked. In germline, CDR1 is SGHDT, CDR2 YYEEEE. CDR3 size: 19 residues. The chain's CDR3 is CASSPNLTSGRAYGNIQYF.

The V and J genes are TRBV20-1 and TRBJ2-7; the D call of TRBD2 rests on TCRdb alone, since no DNA is present to check it. The germline V gene encodes CDR1 DFQATT and CDR2 SNEGSKA (reference sequence). CDR3 length: 16 amino acids. Here the CDR3 reads CSARDSLRLAGYEQYF.

The rearrangement uses TRBV5-1 and TRBJ1-1; TCRdb returns TRBD1, unconfirmable since there is no DNA. CDR1 is SGHRS, CDR2 YFSETQ, per germline. This CDR3 region has 14 residues. The CDR3 protein is CASSLFKGVAEAFF.

V is TRBV5-5 and J is TRBJ1-4; TCRdb outputs TRBD1, but without DNA this stays unchecked. This CDR3 region has 13 residues. Germline CDR1 is SGHKS and CDR2 is YYEKEE (reference sequence). The chain's CDR3 is CASSQGVNEKLFF.

The CDR3 loop reads CASRGTGEHGYTF. The genes are TRBV19 and TRBJ1-2; checking the TCRdb D call of TRBD1 is not possible without DNA. From germline, CDR1 is LNHDA and CDR2 SQIVND (reference sequence). The CDR3 has 13 residues.

This CDR3 reads CASSLSPRQGINTEAFF. V usage is TRBV7-9 and J usage is TRBJ1-1; TCRdb picks TRBD1, but there is no DNA to check that call. From germline, CDR1 is SEHNR and CDR2 FQNEAQ (reference sequence). This CDR3 has 17 amino acids.

V and J are TRBV3-1 and TRBJ1-2; with no DNA, the TCRdb D assignment of TRBD1 cannot be verified. CDR1 is LGHDT and CDR2 is YNNKEL in the germline V gene (reference sequence). The CDR3 loop spans 15 amino acids. The chain's CDR3 is CASSRGTGGLYGYTF.

V usage is TRBV12-3 or TRBV12-4 and J usage is TRBJ2-7; checking the TCRdb D call of TRBD1 is not possible without DNA. CDR3 length equals 16 residues. CDR3 region: CASSPGRGSFSYEQYF.

The genes are TRBV3-1 and TRBJ2-1; no DNA is available, so the TRBD1 call from TCRdb remains unchecked. Per germline, CDR1 LGHDT and CDR2 YNNKEL (reference sequence). This CDR3 region has 16 residues. The CDR3 is CASSLRGPRGYNEQFF.

The J gene is TRBJ1-2, the V gene TRBV29-1. This CDR3 has 12 amino acids. Germline V gene data show CDR1 as SQVTM and CDR2 as ANQGSEA. CDR3 sequence: CSVGGSDYGYTF.

This chain connects TRBV9 to TRBJ2-1; TCRdb's assignment of TRBD2 cannot be checked, as there is no DNA. The germline CDR1 and CDR2 sequences are SGDLS and YYNGEE. The CDR3 loop spans 15 amino acids. CDR3 region: CASSATSGNFNEQFF.

V and J are TRBV5-1 and TRBJ2-1; TCRdb selects TRBD2, and the lack of DNA leaves this call unchecked. CDR1 is SGHRS and CDR2 is YFSETQ in the germline V gene. This CDR3 region has 14 residues. The CDR3 is CASSQRREGNEQFF.

CDR3 protein: CASSLGQGYTGELFF. The chain employs TRBV12-3 or TRBV12-4 and TRBJ2-2; TCRdb gives TRBD1 as the D gene, but with no DNA this cannot be confirmed. The CDR3 runs 15 residues.

The V gene is TRBV29-1, the J gene TRBJ2-5. Germline V gives CDR1 SQVTM, CDR2 ANQGSEA. The CDR3 totals 12 residues. This CDR3 reads CSVVASQETQYF.

The V call is TRBV7-3, the J call TRBJ2-2; TCRdb proposes TRBD2, but this gene call is untestable without DNA. The germline gives CDR1 SGHTA, CDR2 FQGTGA. CDR3 length equals 15 residues. CDR3 sequence reads: CASSSSGRRTGELFF. The variable domain in full, completed from reference TRBV7-3 and TRBJ2-2, reads GAGVSQTPSNKVTEKGKYVELRCDPISGHTALYWYRQSLGQGPEFLIYFQGTGAADDSGLPNDRFFAVRPEGSVSTLKIQRTERGDSAVYLCASSSSGRRTGELFFGEGSRLTVL.

The chain combines TRBV12-3 or TRBV12-4 with TRBJ2-3; without DNA, the TCRdb call of TRBD1 cannot be checked. The CDR3 is 19 residues long. The CDR3 reads CASRPIRFPGWRGTDTQYF.

The rearrangement links TRBV6-2 or TRBV6-3 to TRBJ1-5. This CDR3 comprises 13 residues. The germline gives CDR1 MNHEY, CDR2 SVGEGT. This CDR3 is CASRPHGSRPQHF.